This T cell receptor beta chain came from a study of blood T cell repertoires in COVID-19. Background on the study: The United States, Italy and Spain supplied acute and convalescent COVID-19 samples. T cells, B-cell-depleted T cells, or PBMCs supplied cDNA or gDNA.

In the authors' methods: Nucleated cell counts were estimated from reference gene primer amplification. Here immunoSEQ multiplex PCR was the method, and the copy in TCRdb shows in-frame clones only, minus some. The V and J calls and clone size come from that table; D and trimming were worked out from the DNA. In the table there are about 76,000 clones, 80% to 90% of which are singletons. Looked up from germline, CDR1 is KGHSH and CDR2 is LQKENI. There are 14 residues in the CDR3. Deletions cut 0 bases from V and 1 base from J, with 6 bases between. Source material: peripheral blood. The gene calls are TRBV18 and TRBJ1-1, with TRBD1 as a possible D gene (5 bases). The clonotype comes from a human donor in a cohort sampled during active COVID-19. CDR3 in DNA: TGTGCCAGCTCACCACCGGGGCCGAACACTGAAGCTTTCTTT. Residues: CASSPPGPNTEAFF.